The rows below give T cell receptor beta chains drawn from one sample of a study of T cell responses to AZD1222 COVID-19 vaccine. Generated by immunoSEQ multiplex PCR, the TCRdb table keeps only in-frame clones and is missing some. The sample holds around 190,000 clones, roughly nine tenths seen once. The starting material was peripheral blood, obtained 28 days after the second AZD1222 dose. Source of these receptors: an adult who received the AZD1222 COVID-19 vaccine. Each CDR3 is given with its conserved first and last residue. A D gene is named only where the DNA matches it firmly. A row's size may be missing; if present it is once, few, many or a size class.

cdr3_aa,cdr3_nt,j_call,clone_size,d_call,v_call
CASSGGLSYEQYF,TGTGCCAGCAGCGGGGGCCTCTCCTACGAGCAGTACTTC,TRBJ2-7,once,.,TRBV12-3/TRBV12-4
CASSQVDRENSPLHF,TGCGCCAGCAGCCAGGTGGACAGGGAGAATTCACCCCTCCACTTT,TRBJ1-6,.,TRBD1,TRBV4-1
CASSSQGRTEAFF,TGTGCCAGCAGTTCCCAGGGGAGGACTGAAGCTTTCTTT,TRBJ1-1,.,.,TRBV12-3/TRBV12-4
CASSLARGNTIYF,TGTGCCAGCAGCTTAGCAAGGGGAAACACCATATATTTT,TRBJ1-3,.,.,TRBV7-9
CSVAGDRASGNTIYF,TGCAGCGTTGCCGGCGACAGGGCGTCTGGAAACACCATATATTTT,TRBJ1-3,.,TRBD1,TRBV29-1
CASSLSTPGGYGYTF,TGTGCCAGCAGTTTATCGACCCCAGGTGGATATGGCTACACCTTC,TRBJ1-2,.,.,TRBV27
CASSFTENYGYTF,TGCGCCAGCAGCTTTACAGAGAACTATGGCTACACCTTC,TRBJ1-2,.,.,TRBV5-1
CAALGNTEAFF,TGTGCCGCTTTGGGGAACACTGAAGCTTTCTTT,TRBJ1-1,.,.,TRBV28
CASTPSGNPAEEAFF,TGTGCCAGCACTCCTTCGGGGAACCCAGCGGAAGAAGCTTTCTTT,TRBJ1-1,.,.,TRBV27
CASSPLTGSSGANVLTF,TGTGCCAGCTCACCACTGACAGGGAGCTCTGGGGCCAACGTCCTGACTTTC,TRBJ2-6,.,TRBD1,TRBV18
CASSPGTADYSGANVLTF,TGTGCCAGCAGCCCAGGGACAGCGGACTACTCTGGGGCCAACGTCCTGACTTTC,TRBJ2-6,.,.,TRBV7-2
CASSLTRGVDSGNTIYF,TGTGCCAGCAGCTTAACCCGGGGCGTAGACTCTGGAAACACCATATATTTT,TRBJ1-3,.,.,TRBV7-9
CASSSRGSGGAQSSYEQYF,TGTGCCAGCAGCTCAAGGGGGAGCGGGGGGGCCCAGAGCTCCTACGAGCAGTACTTC,TRBJ2-7,once,TRBD2,TRBV7-2
CASSYTGTDPYEQYF,TGCGCCAGCAGCTACACCGGGACGGATCCCTACGAGCAGTACTTC,TRBJ2-7,.,.,TRBV5-1
CASSLGFRDSDYGYTF,TGCGCCAGCAGCCTTGGATTCAGGGACAGCGATTATGGCTACACCTTC,TRBJ1-2,.,TRBD1,TRBV5-1
CASSLGQYYGYTF,TGTGCCAGCAGTTTAGGGCAGTACTATGGCTACACCTTC,TRBJ1-2,.,.,TRBV27